These 15 T cell receptor beta chains share one sample of origin, sequenced in a study of T cell responses to AZD1222 COVID-19 vaccine (dated by TCRdb to the early 2020s). Libraries came from the immunoSEQ multiplex PCR assay. Imported from immuneACCESS, the table was reduced by TCRdb to in-frame sequences with V and J called. These copies leave out some clones; in studies compared against another copy, an unresolved V gene accounts for under half, and the cause of the remainder is not known. The sample contains about 200,000 clones, roughly nine tenths of them found a single time. The ten largest make up roughly 3.5% of the sample. The sample's time point label is to be understood as: about 28 days (+/-7) after the second vaccine dose. Sequences were derived from peripheral blood, sampled 28 days after the second AZD1222 dose. Receptor source: an adult who received the AZD1222 COVID-19 vaccine.

The chain couples TRBV2 to TRBJ2-7; 8 nucleotides match TRBD1. V was clipped by 10 bases and J by 3 bases; unmatched bases: 2. The CDR3 contains 11 residues. The germline V gene has CDR1 SNHLY and CDR2 FYNNEI. The CDR3 sequence: CATGGNYEQYF. Written as DNA, the CDR3 is TGTGCCACAGGGGGCAACTACGAGCAGTACTTC. The full variable domain, its missing parts supplied by reference TRBV2 and TRBJ2-7, is EPEVTQTPSHQVTQMGQEVILRCVPISNHLYFYWYRQILGQKVEFLVSFYNNEISEKSEIFDDQFSVERPDGSNFTLKIRSTKLEDSAMYFCATGGNYEQYFGPGTRLTVT.

The chain recombines TRBV3-1 (or the pseudogene TRBV3-2) with TRBJ1-1; D call uncertain. The germline V gene encodes CDR1 LGHDT and CDR2 YNNKEL (reference sequence). The V and J ends lost 2 bases and 6 bases respectively, with 10 bases between them. The length of the CDR3 is 13 residues. Here the CDR3 DNA reads TGTGCCAGCAGCCAAAACTGGGGTTCTGAAGCTTTCTTT. It codes for CASSQNWGSEAFF.

The chain couples TRBV10-3 to TRBJ1-4; D is ambiguous. This CDR3 has 15 residues. From germline, CDR1 is ENHRY and CDR2 SYGVKD. V shed 0 bases and J shed 8 bases, with 13 bases lying between them. The CDR3 protein is CAISESKQSGEKLFF. The CDR3 DNA reads TGTGCCATCAGTGAGTCGAAACAGTCGGGGGAAAAACTGTTTTTT.

V and J are TRBV5-1 and TRBJ1-1; a possible D gene is TRBD1 (5 bases). With 4 bases removed from V and 8 bases from J, the gap between germline ends came to 15 bases. The germline CDR1 and CDR2 sequences are SGHRS and YFSETQ. This CDR3 spans 13 amino acids. CDR3 loop: CASSPGIKGEAFF. CDR3 sequence (DNA): TGCGCCAGCAGCCCGGGAATCAAGGGGGAAGCTTTCTTT.

This chain links TRBV30 with TRBJ1-1; TRBD1 might be the D (5 bases). Between the trimmed V and J ends, which lost 0 bases and 5 bases, there was a span of 16 bases. The CDR3 loop spans 15 amino acids. The germline gives CDR1 GTSNPN, CDR2 SVGIG (reference sequence). CDR3 protein: CAWSVGGAYQTEAFF. CDR3 bases: TGTGCCTGGAGTGTAGGTGGGGCCTACCAAACTGAAGCTTTCTTT.

This rearrangement joins TRBV5-4 to TRBJ1-1; possibly TRBD1 for D (6 bases). V shed 6 bases and J shed 2 bases, with 26 bases lying between them. The CDR3 contains 18 residues. Germline loops: CDR1 SGHNT, CDR2 YYREEE (reference sequence). The CDR3 region is CASTQGTGTLRINTEAFF. In DNA form, the CDR3 reads TGTGCCAGCACCCAGGGAACAGGGACCCTTCGGATTAACACTGAAGCTTTCTTT.

The table lists this clone with a few counts. This chain uses TRBV5-1 with TRBJ1-4, with TRBD1 matching over 7 bases. Trimming removed 3 bases from V and 0 bases from J; junction bases left unmatched: 2. The CDR3 is made up of 15 amino acids. Germline V lookup: CDR1 SGHRS, CDR2 YFSETQ. Here the CDR3 DNA reads TGCGCCAGCAGCTCAACAGGGGCAACTAATGAAAAACTGTTTTTT. Translating gives CASSSTGATNEKLFF.

The chain employs TRBV7-2 and TRBJ1-3; weak D call: TRBD1 (5 bases). This CDR3 is 16 amino acids long. V lost 5 bases, J lost 0 bases, and 14 bases lay in between. Germline assignment: CDR1 SGHTA and CDR2 FQGNSA. The chain's CDR3 is CASSRGEGYSGNTIYF. The CDR3, as DNA: TGTGCCAGCAGCCGGGGGGAGGGGTACTCTGGAAACACCATATATTTT. Full variable domain (missing parts from reference TRBV7-2 and TRBJ1-3): GAGVSQSPSNKVTEKGKDVELRCDPISGHTALYWYRQSLGQGLEFLIYFQGNSAPDKSGLPSDRFSAERTGGSVSTLTIQRTQQEDSAVYLCASSRGEGYSGNTIYFGEGSWLTVV.

CDR3 loop: CASSVRQNEKLFF. The CDR3 nucleotides read TGTGCCAGCAGTGTCAGACAAAATGAAAAACTGTTTTTT. The chain links TRBV2 to TRBJ1-4, with no clear D. Germline V gives CDR1 SNHLY, CDR2 FYNNEI. The CDR3 is 13 amino acids. Trimming removed 4 bases from V and 5 bases from J, with 8 bases in between.

A word on this clone: The sample holds other DNA sequences that translate to the same CDR3. This chain uses TRBV12-3 or TRBV12-4 with TRBJ2-5; D is uncertain. The V gene lost 6 bases and the J gene lost 3 bases, with 5 bases spanning the gap. This CDR3 is 11 amino acids long. CDR3 DNA sequence: TGTGCCAGCAGCTTGAAAGAGACCCAGTACTTC. Amino acid sequence: CASSLKETQYF.

This clone came up once. The chain joins TRBV6-5 to TRBJ2-7; D might be TRBD1 (6 bases). The CDR3 is made up of 15 amino acids. The germline V gene encodes CDR1 MNHEY and CDR2 SVGAGI. V lost 2 bases, J lost 5 bases, and 16 bases lay in between. The CDR3 spells CASSYQAPGVNEQYF. CDR3 bases: TGTGCCAGCAGTTACCAGGCCCCAGGGGTGAACGAGCAGTACTTC.

The chain joins TRBV27 to TRBJ2-3; D perhaps matches TRBD2 (5 bases). Germline-derived CDR1 and CDR2 are MNHEY and SMNVEV (reference sequence). The CDR3 consists of 16 residues. V was cut by 3 bases and J by 1 base, with 14 bases left in between. The CDR3 region has the DNA TGTGCCAGCAGTTTTCTGGTGGGAGAGGGCACAGATACGCAGTATTTT. Encoded protein: CASSFLVGEGTDTQYF.

This sequence joins TRBV15 and TRBJ1-1; D ambiguous. The germline CDR1 and CDR2 sequences are LNHNV and YYDKDF (reference sequence). The CDR3 runs 17 residues. V dropped 7 bases and J dropped 4 bases, with 25 bases sitting between them. The CDR3 here is CATKPPLGRYPFTEAFF. CDR3 in DNA: TGTGCCACCAAACCGCCCCTGGGCAGGTACCCCTTCACTGAAGCTTTCTTT.

The rearrangement joins TRBV30 to TRBJ2-5; D ambiguous. This CDR3 comprises 13 residues. Per the germline V gene, CDR1 is GTSNPN and CDR2 is SVGIG (reference sequence). V was cut by 0 bases and J by 7 bases, with 12 bases left in between. This CDR3 reads CAWSVDAPGTQYF. CDR3 nucleotides: TGTGCCTGGAGTGTGGACGCCCCGGGGACCCAGTACTTC.

The gene calls are TRBV27 and TRBJ1-6; TRBD1 is a possible D gene (5 bases). The CDR3 spans 16 residues. The V end lost 7 bases, the J end lost 7 bases, and 20 bases lay between the germline ends. Per the germline V gene, CDR1 is MNHEY and CDR2 is SMNVEV (reference sequence). CDR3 protein: CASTGIWGDRNSPLHF. The DNA of the CDR3 is TGTGCCAGCACAGGGATCTGGGGTGATAGGAATTCACCCCTCCACTTT.